This TCR beta chain was documented in a study of beta chain features in type 1 diabetes (dated by TCRdb to about 2018). Study-level background: No differences in mean age, gender distribution, total cell number or subset yield were found between patients and healthy donors. A total of about 99,000,000 sorted cells were examined across all samples, and RNA yield correlated strongly with the number of cells per subset. Regulatory and stem cell-like memory subsets were isolated from only 8 patients and 8 healthy donors, whereas naive and central memory subsets came from all 28 donors. In the study, recently diagnosed type 1 diabetes patients and matched healthy donors were compared on the TCRB repertoires of their sorted circulating CD4+ T cell subsets. Beyond this particular receptor, the publication reports: Naive, central memory and regulatory TCRB repertoires appeared more similar among patients than among healthy donors. Fewer insertions and more nucleotide deletions at VDJ recombination sites were observed in patients with type 1 diabetes, implying thymic rearrangement abnormalities. Because cDNA was sequenced instead of genomic DNA, highly expressing activated cells could be over-represented, though the groups showed no difference in activation or CD3 levels. PCR might favor shorter templates, but patient and control samples were amplified and corrected together, so any skew would affect both groups equally. Because small numbers of individuals were included in the HLA sub-analyses, any influence of HLA type on TCRB rearrangement was left unresolved. A moderate but significant shortening of TCRB CDR3 length was observed in type 1 diabetes patients in all four CD4+ subsets.

Each donor gave one peripheral blood draw, averaging roughly 100 mL, which was collected into heparinised tubes. A BD FACSAria II and a panel including CD45RO, CCR7, CD25, CD127, CD95 and CD27 were used to sort naive, central memory, regulatory and stem cell-like memory CD4+ T cells. All sorted populations exceeded 95% purity. Right away, PBMCs were isolated by Lymphoprep density gradient centrifugation and were stained directly, with no culture step. Samples were stained and sorted in pairs, with one healthy donor and one patient per experiment, so that batch effects were minimized. On this clone itself: Its antigen is still unknown. One base away there is no much larger clone; base qualities are not given.

All of the isolated RNA was reverse transcribed with the High Capacity cDNA Reverse Transcription Kit, so expressed TCRB transcripts were sequenced. Deep immunoSEQ sequencing was applied to naive, central memory and regulatory T cell samples, giving an average of roughly 3.5 million total reads per sample. After sorted cells were lysed in RLT buffer, RNA was extracted with DNase-treated RNeasy Micro or Mini kits, with the choice depending on cell number. Each cell subset was processed separately to prevent cross-contamination, with patient and healthy donor samples processed together. Using the immunoSEQ multiplex PCR, TCRB sequences were amplified from cDNA into 87-bp fragments spanning the CDR3 region. Sequencing of the amplicons was performed on the Illumina HiSeq platform. The original methods were these. PCR bias was corrected computationally using synthetic template baselines, and reads within Hamming distance 2 were collapsed, with unmergeable singletons discarded. Reads were aligned against IMGT so that V, D and J genes, CDR3 length and insertions or deletions at six rearrangement sites could be assigned. Within each subset, clonotype counts were normalized to sorted cell number, after which true diversity and Gini coefficients were computed with the tcR R package. The overlap coefficient, calculated on TCRB nucleotide sequences, was used to measure repertoire sharing. As a proxy for the pre-selection repertoire, out-of-frame TCRB sequences from naive cells were analyzed. The table comes from immuneACCESS by way of TCRdb, which keeps in-frame sequences with V and J called. Part of the clones is missing from these tables; in studies checked, under half for an unresolved V gene and the rest for unknown reasons. The V and J calls and clone size are taken from that table; D and trimming were inferred from the DNA. The sample yields about 250,000 clones; about a tenth were counted once. Jointly, the top ten make up over 0.015% of the sample.

The CDR3 starts with the cysteine, ends with the phenylalanine, and has 16 residues. Solely the CDR3 DNA is kept, with 48 bases framed from the first base. V is pared back by 0 bases and J by 3 bases, with 15 bases lying between the germline termini. The germline V gene gives CDR1 as MGHRA and CDR2 as YSYEKL. The chain was built from TRBV4-1 and TRBJ2-7; no D gene call is confident. This sequence was found in a young man with type 1 diabetes. The sequenced material came from naive CD4+ T cells from blood. The cell subset or site label for this specimen denotes: true naive CD4+ T cells. The nucleotide sequence is given as TGCGCCAGCAGCCAAGACCAGACTTCCGGCTACTACGAGCAGTACTTC. It translates to CASSQDQTSGYYEQYF.